This TCR beta chain was captured by sequencing in a study of CD8 T cells in ankylosing spondylitis. Quantitative 5'-RACE with molecular barcodes was used to make the TCR beta libraries. TCRdb redid the calling of the 5' RACE reads with MiXCR, one entry per CDR3 protein. Here the sample spans about 390,000 distinct CDR3 sequences, approximately 20% being singletons. In the case of this clonotype: Its target is unknown.

Study results and caveats: Roughly eight highly homologous variants formed a TCR beta motif that appeared characteristic of ankylosing spondylitis blood.

The TCR was taken from a male donor with ankylosing spondylitis. Source material: blood, either unsorted or a sorted T cell fraction (not recorded which).

The CDR3 bases are TGTGCCAGCAGCGAGACTGTGAACAATGAGCAGTTCTTC. As protein: CASSETVNNEQFF. V is TRBV3-1 and J is TRBJ2-1; D not resolved. CDR3 length: 13 amino acids. The V end lost 5 bases, the J end lost 5 bases, and 10 bases lay between the germline ends. The germline V gene has CDR1 LGHDT and CDR2 YNNKEL (reference sequence).